The clone carrying this TCR beta chain was detected many times. The data originate from a study of T-cell reconstitution after alpha-beta-depleted transplantation in children. Germline V gene sequence: CDR1 SGHRS, CDR2 YFSETQ. The V and J ends lost 7 bases and 2 bases respectively, with 14 bases between them. This CDR3 region has 14 residues. Molecular barcoding with unique molecular identifiers was used for the TCRbeta library. TCRdb itself ran the PCR reads through MiXCR, one entry per CDR3 protein. The sample contains about 400,000 distinct CDR3 sequences, 10% to 15% of which appear only once. The source was PBMCs, collected from the stem cell graft. The chain is built from TRBV5-1 and TRBJ2-3; D is undetermined. This receptor was taken from a human donor who donated a stem cell graft to a child with Fanconi anemia. CDR3 bases: TGCGCCAGCTTAAGGTTGCAACCCACAGATACGCAGTATTTT. This translates into CASLRLQPTDTQYF.